This T cell receptor beta chain was retrieved from a study of OX40 agonist ivuxolimab in advanced cancers. General observations from the study: Also present in some nonresponders was a low level of normalized T-cell clonal expansion. At 0.1 to 3.0 mg/kg and by week 6, clonal expansion occurred in CD4+ and CD8+ blood T cells. The work left the antigen specificity of expanded peripheral T cells undetermined.

With autoimmune disease history or systemic immunosuppression, patients were excluded. Worth noting for this clone: Its antigen remains unknown.

Trimming left V 1 base short and J 3 bases short, with 12 bases between. The germline CDR1 and CDR2 sequences are SGHTA and FQGNSA. The CDR3 spans 15 residues. The data were produced by immunoSEQ multiplex PCR, yet TCRdb's version contains in-frame clones alone and is incomplete. The table has approximately 100,000 clones, roughly 80% seen once. The sequencing here drew on CD4+ or CD8+ T cells sorted from blood, taken in a trial of the OX40 agonist ivuxolimab. The receptor's source is an adult with an advanced solid tumor such as melanoma, head and neck, liver or kidney cancer. This sequence joins TRBV7-2 and TRBJ2-5, with D perhaps matching TRBD2 (6 bases). Here the CDR3 reads CASSLGRGLKETQYF. The CDR3, as DNA: TGTGCCAGCAGCTTAGGCCGGGGACTCAAAGAGACCCAGTACTTC.